The 9 T cell receptor beta chains in this list originate from one sample, sequenced in a study of blood T cell repertoires in COVID-19. Assay used: immunoSEQ multiplex PCR; TCRdb lists only in-frame clones, some missing. The table has 85,000 to 100,000 clones, roughly 80% seen once. The specimen sequenced was peripheral blood. These receptors all come from a woman between 55 and 75 years old with acute or convalescent COVID-19.

The V call is TRBV6-5, the J call TRBJ2-2; TRBD2 is a possible D gene (7 bases). Germline loops: CDR1 MNHEY, CDR2 SVGAGI. The CDR3 is 15 amino acids. The V end was cut by 8 bases, the J end by 8 bases, with 21 bases between. CDR3 nucleotides: TGTGCCAGCTTTACGGGGGGCTGGGGCTCAGGGGAGCTGTTTTTT. Translated, it gives CASFTGGWGSGELFF.

The rearrangement links TRBV25-1 to TRBJ1-5, with a tentative D call TRBD1 (6 bases). Germline V gene data show CDR1 as MGHDK and CDR2 as SYGVNS. V was cut by 5 bases and J by 6 bases, with 14 bases left in between. The CDR3 runs to 14 residues. The CDR3 is CASSFRGRGQPQHF. As DNA, the CDR3 is TGTGCCAGCAGTTTCAGGGGAAGGGGTCAGCCCCAGCATTTT.

The chain carries TRBV11-3 and TRBJ2-7; the match to TRBD1 covers 8 bases. The trim removed 5 bases at V and 1 base at J, leaving 4 bases unmatched. CDR1 and CDR2 (germline): SGHNT, YENEEA. CDR3 length: 14 residues. The CDR3 sequence: CASSPRQGSYEQYF. CDR3 DNA: TGTGCCAGCAGCCCTCGACAGGGGTCCTACGAGCAGTACTTC.

This chain links TRBV7-9 with TRBJ2-3; D is perhaps TRBD2 (7 bases). The length of the CDR3 is 14 residues. CDR1 SEHNR and CDR2 FQNEAQ come from the germline V gene (reference sequence). Trimming removed 5 bases at V and 4 bases at J, with 13 bases between. The CDR3 protein is CASSQRGAADTQYF. The CDR3 DNA reads as TGTGCCAGCAGCCAACGGGGGGCGGCAGATACGCAGTATTTT.

The chain joins TRBV7-9 to TRBJ2-2, with D possibly matching TRBD2 (6 bases). Germline CDR1 SEHNR, CDR2 FQNEAQ (reference sequence). This CDR3 is built from 17 residues. The V end lost 1 base, the J end lost 2 bases, and 14 bases lay between the germline ends. The CDR3 sequence: CASSLGRGRVNTGELFF. The CDR3 DNA reads TGTGCCAGCAGCTTAGGGCGGGGCAGAGTAAACACCGGGGAGCTGTTTTTT.

CDR3 residues: CASSPTGGVTYEQYF. CDR3 nucleotide sequence: TGTGCCAGCTCACCGACAGGGGGTGTAACCTACGAGCAGTACTTC. The gene calls are TRBV18 and TRBJ2-7; 9 bases line up with TRBD1. Per the germline V gene, CDR1 is KGHSH and CDR2 is LQKENI. The CDR3 sequence is 15 residues long. After removal of 3 bases from V and 2 bases from J, the junction contained 5 bases not matched to a gene.

This clone appeared a single time. The chain has TRBV3-1 (or the pseudogene TRBV3-2) and TRBJ1-5, with D maybe TRBD1 (6 bases). The CDR3 loop spans 14 amino acids. Germline V gene sequence: CDR1 LGHDT, CDR2 YNNKEL (reference sequence). The V end lost 3 bases, the J end lost 6 bases, and 12 bases lay between the germline ends. CDR3 DNA sequence: TGTGCCAGCAGCCAGACCACAGGGCTTCAGCCCCAGCATTTT. Protein sequence: CASSQTTGLQPQHF.

This chain links TRBV29-1 with TRBJ2-5; D gene ambiguous. Trimming left V 4 bases short and J 2 bases short, with 5 bases between. The CDR3 extends over 11 amino acids. Germline CDR1 reads SQVTM; CDR2 reads ANQGSEA. CDR3 bases: TGCAGCGTTGCCCTACAAGAGACCCAGTACTTC. Translated, it gives CSVALQETQYF.

The rearrangement joins TRBV11-2 to TRBJ2-2, with a possible D match to TRBD2 (7 bases). Trimming left V 8 bases short and J 2 bases short, with 18 bases between. CDR3 length: 16 residues. Germline assignment: CDR1 SGHAT and CDR2 FQNNGV. The CDR3 nucleotides are TGTGCCAGCCCCTCGAATCGGGGGGCTAACACCGGGGAGCTGTTTTTT. Protein: CASPSNRGANTGELFF.